This T cell receptor (beta chain) was sequenced during a study of blood T cells in healthy people across ages (dated by TCRdb to the mid-2010s). Background on the whole study: In model experiments, template switching captured roughly one uniquely barcoded TCR beta cDNA molecule for every two T cells. To track age-related changes in TCR beta repertoire diversity, the study relied on deep sequencing normalized with unique cDNA molecular identifiers. Using the same blood draw, the study looked at two additional independent replicas of 1 million unique cDNA reads for two donors, one aged 18 to 30 and the other aged 80 or older. Four age groups were formed from the donors: young (average approximately 17 years), middle-aged (approximately 40), aged (about 62) and long-lived (approximately 78). To avoid experimental bias, donors of different ages were randomly spread across the sequencing lanes.

This clonotype was detected ten times or more. Its cognate antigen has yet to be identified. No quality values exist for individual bases; no much larger clone is one base distant. Systemically healthy Caucasian individuals from Russia, around 38 in total and aged about 6 to 90 years, were included as donors. Each donor gave approximately 9.3 milliliters of peripheral blood, collected into EDTA-treated Vacutainer tubes. Ficoll-Paque density-gradient centrifugation was used to isolate PBMCs, with at least 7 million obtained per sample. Trizol reagent was used to extract total RNA from the PBMCs, yielding at least 5.5 micrograms per sample. The percentages of naive CD45RAhigh/CD27high T cells were determined by flow cytometry on a PBMC aliquot from every donor. Library method: 5' RACE. The sequencer was an Illumina HiSeq 2500. The second PCR ran for about 6 to 12 cycles and used a J-beta primer mix along with a sample-barcoded 5' primer. A template-switch 5' adaptor carrying 12 random nucleotides introduced a unique molecular identifier onto each TCR beta cDNA molecule. At least 2.5 million CDR3-containing paired-end reads were obtained from each sample. The Mint cDNA synthesis kit, primed by a TRBC-specific oligonucleotide, was used to synthesize first-strand cDNA from all RNA. After uracil-DNA glycosylase treatment, a first 18-cycle PCR used universal primers M1SS and BC2_uni_R on all cDNA. On the authors' methods: Each sample was normalized by randomly selecting 1 million high-quality reads, each carrying a distinct molecular identifier. Instead of being binned into consensus sequences, reads that shared molecular identifiers were thrown out. MiTCR, set to a Q25 quality threshold and the strictest error-elimination algorithm, was used for CDR3 identification, clonotype clustering and error correction. A nonparametric unseen species model using Euler transformation provided a lower-bound estimate of total TCR beta diversity. In TCRdb, the public reads were trimmed at Q25 with fastp and aligned with MiXCR, with productive beta chains retained. Rows with one shared CDR3 protein collapse into an entry with the most common genes and DNA. The V and J calls were not made by the authors but by TCRdb's processing. Within this sample are approximately 680,000 distinct CDR3 sequences, with roughly 32% of them counted one time only. The top ten hold approximately 15% of the sample.

Paper-wide results and their limitations: As age increased, observed TCR beta diversity per million T cells dropped in a roughly linear way, and a significant reduction was already evident by age 40. Because profiling used bulk unsorted PBMCs, naive and antigen-experienced compartments could not be compared conclusively. The long-lived group showed more naive CD4+ T cells, fewer expanded clones and increased TCR diversity than the aged group, suggesting age selection. Total diversity estimates from one million sequenced T cells were considered lower bounds and underestimates. Donor CMV infection status was unknown, potentially confounding age-related changes in expanded clonotypes. There was a strong correlation between observed TCR beta diversity and the percentage of naive T cells measured by flow cytometry.

The V end loses 5 bases and the J end loses 7 bases, and a stretch of 18 bases separates them. Taken from cysteine to phenylalanine, the CDR3 has 15 residues. Left in the record is the CDR3 DNA by itself, 45 bases read in frame from the first base. CDR1 is given as LGHDT and CDR2 as YNNKEL, both from the germline V gene (reference sequence). This TCR derives from a woman of 80 years or more in good health. Donor details come from another sample of the same person, matched by shared clones. The chain links TRBV3-1 with TRBJ2-1; the D segment may tentatively be TRBD1 or TRBD2, each giving 6 matched bases. Sequenced: blood. The DNA sequence reads TGTGCCAGCAGCGGGGGGCCATTACCTCAAAATGAGCAGTTCTTC. Translated, it gives CASSGGPLPQNEQFF.